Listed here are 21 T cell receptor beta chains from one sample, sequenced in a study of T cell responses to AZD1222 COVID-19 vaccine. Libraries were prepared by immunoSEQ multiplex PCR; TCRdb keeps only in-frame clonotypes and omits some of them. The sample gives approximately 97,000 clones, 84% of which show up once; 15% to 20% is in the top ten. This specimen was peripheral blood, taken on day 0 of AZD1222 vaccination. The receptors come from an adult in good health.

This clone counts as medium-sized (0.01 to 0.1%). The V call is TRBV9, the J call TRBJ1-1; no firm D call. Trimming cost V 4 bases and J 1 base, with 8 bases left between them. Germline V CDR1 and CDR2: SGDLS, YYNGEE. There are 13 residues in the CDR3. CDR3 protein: CASSPHSNTEAFF. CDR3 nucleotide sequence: TGTGCCAGCAGCCCTCACTCGAACACTGAAGCTTTCTTT.

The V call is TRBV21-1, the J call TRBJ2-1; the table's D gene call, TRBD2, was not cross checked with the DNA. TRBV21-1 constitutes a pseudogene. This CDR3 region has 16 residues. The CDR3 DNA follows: TGTGCCAGCAGCAAAGTTGGGGAGAGACACTACAATGAGCAGTTCTTC. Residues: CASSKVGERHYNEQFF.

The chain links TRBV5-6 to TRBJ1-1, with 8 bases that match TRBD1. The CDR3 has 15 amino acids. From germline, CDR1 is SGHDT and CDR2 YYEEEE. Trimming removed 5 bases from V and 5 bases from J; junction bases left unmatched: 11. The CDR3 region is CASRRRSRGHTEAFF. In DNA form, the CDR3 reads TGTGCCAGCAGACGTCGTAGCAGGGGGCATACTGAAGCTTTCTTT.

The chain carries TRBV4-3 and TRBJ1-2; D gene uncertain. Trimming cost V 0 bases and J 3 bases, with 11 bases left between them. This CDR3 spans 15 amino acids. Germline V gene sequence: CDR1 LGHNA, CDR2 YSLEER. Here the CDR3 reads CASSQDLGSDYGYTF. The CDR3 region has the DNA TGCGCCAGCAGCCAAGATTTGGGGTCCGACTATGGCTACACCTTC.

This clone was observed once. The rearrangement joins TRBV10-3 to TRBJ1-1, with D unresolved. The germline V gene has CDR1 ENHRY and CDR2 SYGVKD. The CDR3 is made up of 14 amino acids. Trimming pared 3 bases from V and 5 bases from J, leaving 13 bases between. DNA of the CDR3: TGTGCCATCAGTGATCGAAGGGATCTTACTGAAGCTTTCTTT. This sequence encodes CAISDRRDLTEAFF.

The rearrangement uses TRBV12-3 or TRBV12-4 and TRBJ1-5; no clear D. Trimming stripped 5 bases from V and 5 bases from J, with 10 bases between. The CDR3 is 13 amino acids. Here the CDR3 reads CASSPSPYQPQHF. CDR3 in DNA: TGTGCCAGCAGTCCCTCTCCCTATCAGCCCCAGCATTTT.

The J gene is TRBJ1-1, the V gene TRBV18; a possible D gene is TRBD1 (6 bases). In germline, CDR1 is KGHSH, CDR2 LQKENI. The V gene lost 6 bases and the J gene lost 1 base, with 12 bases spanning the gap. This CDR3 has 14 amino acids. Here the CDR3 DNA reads TGTGCCAGCTCCCCCCCGGGACAGAACACTGAAGCTTTCTTT. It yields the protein CASSPPGQNTEAFF.

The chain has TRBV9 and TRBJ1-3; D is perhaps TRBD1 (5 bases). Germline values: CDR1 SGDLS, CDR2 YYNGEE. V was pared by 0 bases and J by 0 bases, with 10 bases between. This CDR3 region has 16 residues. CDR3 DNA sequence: TGTGCCAGCAGCGTAGGGGGCCCCACCTCTGGAAACACCATATATTTT. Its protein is CASSVGGPTSGNTIYF.

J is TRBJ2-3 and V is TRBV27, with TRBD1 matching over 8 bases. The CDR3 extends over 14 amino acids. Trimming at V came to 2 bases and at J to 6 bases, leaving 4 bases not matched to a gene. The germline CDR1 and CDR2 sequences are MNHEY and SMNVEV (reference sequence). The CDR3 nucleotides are TGTGCCAGCAGTTTACGACAGGGGTTTGATACGCAGTATTTT. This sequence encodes CASSLRQGFDTQYF.

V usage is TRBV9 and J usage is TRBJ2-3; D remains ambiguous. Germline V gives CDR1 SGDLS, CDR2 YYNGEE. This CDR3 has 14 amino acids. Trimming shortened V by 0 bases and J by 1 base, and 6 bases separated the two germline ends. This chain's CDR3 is CASSVALGTDTQYF. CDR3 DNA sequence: TGTGCCAGCAGCGTAGCTCTAGGCACAGATACGCAGTATTTT.

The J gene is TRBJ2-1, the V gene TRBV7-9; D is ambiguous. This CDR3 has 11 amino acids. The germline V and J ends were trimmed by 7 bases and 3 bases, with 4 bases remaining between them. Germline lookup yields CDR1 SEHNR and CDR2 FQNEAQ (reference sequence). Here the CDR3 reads CASIVYNEQFF. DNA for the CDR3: TGTGCCAGCATCGTCTACAATGAGCAGTTCTTC.

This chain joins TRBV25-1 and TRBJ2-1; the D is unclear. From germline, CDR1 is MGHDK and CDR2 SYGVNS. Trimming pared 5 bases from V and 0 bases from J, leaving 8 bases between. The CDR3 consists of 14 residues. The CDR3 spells CASSHPNSYNEQFF. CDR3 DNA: TGTGCCAGCAGTCATCCGAACTCCTACAATGAGCAGTTCTTC. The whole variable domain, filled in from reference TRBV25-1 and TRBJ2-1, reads EADIYQTPRYLVIGTGKKITLECSQTMGHDKMYWYQQDPGMELHLIHYSYGVNSTEKGDLSSESTVSRIRTEHFPLTLESARPSHTSQYLCASSHPNSYNEQFFGPGTRLTVL.

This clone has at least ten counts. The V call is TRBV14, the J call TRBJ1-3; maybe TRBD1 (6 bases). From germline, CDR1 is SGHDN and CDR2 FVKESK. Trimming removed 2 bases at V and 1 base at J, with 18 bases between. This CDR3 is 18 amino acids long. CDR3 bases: TGTGCCAGCAGCCAACCCTCGGGGGCAGATGCTTCTGGAAACACCATATATTTT. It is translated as CASSQPSGADASGNTIYF. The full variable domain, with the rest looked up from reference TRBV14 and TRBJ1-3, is EAGVTQFPSHSVIEKGQTVTLRCDPISGHDNLYWYRRVMGKEIKFLLHFVKESKQDESGMPNNRFLAERTGGTYSTLKVQPAELEDSGVYFCASSQPSGADASGNTIYFGEGSWLTVV.

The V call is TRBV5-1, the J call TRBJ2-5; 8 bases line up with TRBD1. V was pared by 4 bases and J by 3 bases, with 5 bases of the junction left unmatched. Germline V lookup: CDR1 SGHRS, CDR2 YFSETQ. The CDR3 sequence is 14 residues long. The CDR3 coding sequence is TGCGCCAGCAGCCCTGGACAGGGAGAAGAGACCCAGTACTTC. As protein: CASSPGQGEETQYF.

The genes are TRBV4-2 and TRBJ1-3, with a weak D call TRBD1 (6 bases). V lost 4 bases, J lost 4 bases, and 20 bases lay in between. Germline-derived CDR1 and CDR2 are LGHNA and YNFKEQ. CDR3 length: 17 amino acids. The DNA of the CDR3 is TGTGCCAGCAGCCTGAATTCGGGACAACTGTCCGGAAACACCATATATTTT. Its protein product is CASSLNSGQLSGNTIYF.

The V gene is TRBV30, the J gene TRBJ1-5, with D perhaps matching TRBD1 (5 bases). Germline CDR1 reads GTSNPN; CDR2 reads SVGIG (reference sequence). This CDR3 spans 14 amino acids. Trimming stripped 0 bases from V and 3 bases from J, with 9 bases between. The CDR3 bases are TGTGCCTGGAGTGTGCAGGGAAACAATCAGCCCCAGCATTTT. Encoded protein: CAWSVQGNNQPQHF.

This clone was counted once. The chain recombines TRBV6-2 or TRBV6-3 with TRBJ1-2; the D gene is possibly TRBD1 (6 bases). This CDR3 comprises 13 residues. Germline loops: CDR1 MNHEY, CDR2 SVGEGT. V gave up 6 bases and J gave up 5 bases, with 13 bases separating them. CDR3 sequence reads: CASSPTGSYGYTF. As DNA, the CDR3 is TGTGCCAGCAGCCCGACAGGCTCATATGGCTACACCTTC.

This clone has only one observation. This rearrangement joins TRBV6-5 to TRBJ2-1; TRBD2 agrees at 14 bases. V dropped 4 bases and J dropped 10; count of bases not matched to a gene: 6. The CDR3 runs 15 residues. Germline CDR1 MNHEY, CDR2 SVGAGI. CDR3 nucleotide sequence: TGTGCCAGCAGTTCGACTAGCGGGGGGGCCAGGGAGCAGTTCTTC. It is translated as CASSSTSGGAREQFF.

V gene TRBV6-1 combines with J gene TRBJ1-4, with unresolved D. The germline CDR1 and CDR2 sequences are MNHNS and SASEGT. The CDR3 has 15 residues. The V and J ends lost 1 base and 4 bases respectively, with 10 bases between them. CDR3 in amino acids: CASSEVFGGNEKLFF. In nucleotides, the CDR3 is TGTGCCAGCAGTGAAGTTTTCGGCGGTAATGAAAAACTGTTTTTT.

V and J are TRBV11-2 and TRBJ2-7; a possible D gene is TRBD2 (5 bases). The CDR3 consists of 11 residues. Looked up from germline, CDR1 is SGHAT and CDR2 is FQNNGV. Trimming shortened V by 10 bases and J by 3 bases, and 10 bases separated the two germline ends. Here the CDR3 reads CATSEGYEQYV. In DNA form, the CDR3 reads TGTGCCACCTCAGAGGGCTACGAGCAGTACGTC.

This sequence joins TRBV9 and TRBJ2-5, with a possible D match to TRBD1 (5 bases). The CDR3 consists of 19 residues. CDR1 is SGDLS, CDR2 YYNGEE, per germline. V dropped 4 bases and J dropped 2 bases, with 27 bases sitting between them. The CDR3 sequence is CASSPRVGDSSLSQETQYF. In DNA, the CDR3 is TGTGCCAGCAGCCCCAGGGTCGGAGACTCCTCTCTATCTCAAGAGACCCAGTACTTC.